Described below is a single TCR beta chain sequence and its context. Its antigen specificity is not known. Base qualities are not provided; no much larger clone lies one nucleotide away. Whole blood was collected in K2EDTA tubes by collaborating institutions according to the institutions' own protocols. For TCRbeta analysis, collaborators shipped samples in one of three forms: frozen whole blood, isolated PBMCs, or DNA extracted from either of those sample types. The CDR3 numbers 15 residues from cysteine through phenylalanine. Solely the CDR3 DNA is kept, with 45 bases framed from the first base. Taken from the germline V gene, the CDR1 and CDR2 loops are SQVTM and ANQGSEA. V is trimmed back by 2 bases and J by 4 bases, and the junction contains 8 bases that no gene match accounts for. The sample belongs to a study of blood T cell repertoires in COVID-19 (dated by TCRdb to between 2020 and 2021). Concerning the study at large: Collaborator samples came from the United States, Italy and Spain and covered acute and convalescent phases of COVID-19. The samples were drawn from the first 160 participants of the ongoing ImmuneRACE study and from 1,254 subjects provided by 6 global collaborators. The material from the prospective study consisted of cDNA or gDNA derived from T cells, B-cell-depleted T cells, or PBMCs. The repertoires were made available in a free public database intended to serve as a resource for research on the immune response to SARS-CoV-2. Where HLA class I and class II types were available, the types were taken from metadata supplied by the sample provider, not from assay-based typing. A de-identified subject ID, COVID-19 status, age in years and sex were almost always included in the sample metadata. The dataset comprised deeply sampled blood TCRbeta repertoires from subjects exposed to, actively infected with, or recovered from COVID-19. Beyond this particular receptor, the publication reports: Clinical and demographic metadata were provided uncurated, with the amount varying by source and participant.

The immunoSEQ Assay, a bias-controlled multiplex PCR, was used to amplify TCRbeta CDR3 regions from genomic DNA. The original methods were these. The number of nucleated cells in each sample was estimated from the amplification of reference gene primers within the assay. Sequence reads were collapsed and filtered to measure the absolute abundance of every unique TCRbeta CDR3 rearrangement. For each sample, productive Simpson clonality was calculated as the square root of Simpson's diversity index across productive rearrangements. Drawn from immuneACCESS, this table holds only the in-frame rearrangements with V and J called that TCRdb kept. Clones are partly lost; checked studies trace under half to an unresolved V gene and leave the rest unexplained. Clonal size and the V and J genes are those of that table, whereas D and trimming came from the DNA. The sample includes approximately 45,000 clones, with about 89% observed a single time. The ten largest account for more than 4% of the sample.

Sequencing was performed on peripheral blood. The source of this sequence is a human donor in a cohort sampled during active COVID-19. The rearrangement joined TRBV29-1 to TRBJ2-5, with 9 bases in between that match TRBD1. CDR3 protein: CSVELLTGGRETQYF. The nucleotide sequence reads TGCAGCGTTGAACTTCTGACAGGGGGTCGAGAGACCCAGTACTTC. The CDR3 plus the reference TRBV29-1 and TRBJ2-5 genes for the other parts give the full variable domain: SAVISQKPSRDICQRGTSLTIQCQVDSQVTMMFWYRQQPGQSLTLIATANQGSEATYESGFVIDKFPISRPNLTFSTLTVSNMSPEDSSIYLCSVELLTGGRETQYFGPGTRLLVL.